Sequencing of this T cell receptor beta chain was carried out in a study of shared clonotypes between healthy human individuals. For the study at large: Donors, aged 18 to 49, were a couple of women and three men. General study results and limits: The naive CD4 repertoires of a handful of donors were compared, and around 5% of clonotypes were shared. Sequencing of the sorted subsets was shown by rarefaction to be incomplete despite large depth.

The CD4+ fraction was divided into a CD45RA+ naive subset and a CD45RA-negative memory subset. Sequencing was performed with immunoSEQ multiplex PCR; in TCRdb, only in-frame clones are kept and a portion is missing. The sample holds about 1.5 million clones, over 95% seen once. The sample holds one count of this clone. What it binds is not known. Trimming shortened V by 1 base and J by 7 bases, and 17 bases separated the two germline ends. Germline lookup yields CDR1 MNHNS and CDR2 SASEGT. The CDR3 is 17 amino acids. The J gene is TRBJ2-6, the V gene TRBV6-1; D is undetermined. The TCR originated in a man aged 25-40 years in good health. Sequenced sample: naive CD4+ T cells sorted from blood. Regarding subset: CD45RA+ positively selected. CDR3 DNA: TGTGCCAGCAGTGAAGGCACCACGGGCCTGGGAGCCAACGTCCTGACTTTC. Its translation: CASSEGTTGLGANVLTF.